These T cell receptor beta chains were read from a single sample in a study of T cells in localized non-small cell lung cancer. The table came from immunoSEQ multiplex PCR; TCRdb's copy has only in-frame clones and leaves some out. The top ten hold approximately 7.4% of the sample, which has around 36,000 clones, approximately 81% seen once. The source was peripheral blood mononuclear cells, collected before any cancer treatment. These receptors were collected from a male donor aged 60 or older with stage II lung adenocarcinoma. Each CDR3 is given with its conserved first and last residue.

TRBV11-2	CASSLVGLAAPSYEQYF
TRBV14	CASSRRINTGELFF
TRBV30	CAWNRGMGETQYF
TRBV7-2	CASSHPLYEQYF
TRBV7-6	CASSPLGPDEQYF
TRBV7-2	CASSSARDTEAFF
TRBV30	CAWRGRRHTEAFF
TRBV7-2	CASSVSRGTGELFF
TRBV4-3	CASSQDLTGYTEAFF
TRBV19	CASSKTTGATTNTEAFF
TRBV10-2	CASSRGASGDEQFF
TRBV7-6	CASSPRPEEKLFF
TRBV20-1	CSARGRNEQFF
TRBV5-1	CASSLEGTENTEAFF
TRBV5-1	CASSLSGQKETQYF
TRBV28	CASSSPRQLEKLFF
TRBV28	CASSGRRTHGRYF
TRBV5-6	CASSPGTVPSYEQYF
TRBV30	CAWTVGQWYGYTF
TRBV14	CASSGRGYEQFF
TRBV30	CAGSLWKTEAFF
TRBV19	CASSISGQDNQPQHF
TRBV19	CASSTQGTGTYGYTF
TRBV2	CASSEESGIQSYEQYF
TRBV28	CASSLWSLAGGWEQFF
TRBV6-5	CASSPARGGSYEQYF
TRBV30	CAWREAQGDFF
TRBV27	CASRTGLYGYTF
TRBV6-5	CASRARSGTGNTIYF
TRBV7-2	CASSLIQGARETQYF
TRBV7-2	CASSLEGTRRNGYTF
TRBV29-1	CSADRGGEAFF
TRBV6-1	CASSEALGGRAPRMYNEQFF
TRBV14	CASSRETGASPLHF
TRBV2	CASSFGQSNQPQHF
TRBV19	CASSRSGSYEQFF
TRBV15	CATSREDERSALF
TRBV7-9	CASSSGLPNTEAFF
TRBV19	CASSVNPGQPQHF
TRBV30	CAWSAALGGNGYTF
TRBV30	CAWSGQGAQPQHF
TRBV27	CASSQPGGGLYEQYF
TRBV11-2	CASSLTIGKGEQYF
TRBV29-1	CSGGDRDTEAFF
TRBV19	CASSRYGTGGSNQPQHF
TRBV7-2	CASSSYRGGNEQFF
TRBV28	CASKQGGHYEQYF
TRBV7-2	CASSRYWNTEAFF
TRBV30	CAWSASKQGNTIYF
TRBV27	CASSFDLLDTQYF
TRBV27	CASSLGAGGTDTQYF
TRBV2	CASGRWETEAFF